This TCR beta chain was found in a study of regulatory T cells in long-lasting Graves disease. Study-wide points: The number of shared public clonotypes was higher in persistent patients (around 2,500) than new patients (966). Graves' patients with persistent disease showed TCR diversity lower than patients newly diagnosed.

Time point specified: newly diagnosed GD, antithyroid drugs for less than 3 months. With RNA extracted from PBMCs as input, the TCR library was made. Germline CDR1 reads SGHRS; CDR2 reads YFSETQ. V lost 0 bases, J lost 0 bases, and 13 bases lay in between. This CDR3 contains 16 residues. TCR beta libraries were built with iRepertoire HTBI primers and Arm-PCR of CDR3 regions. Using its own MiXCR run on the multiplex PCR reads, TCRdb lists one record per CDR3 protein. The sample consists of around 470,000 distinct CDR3 sequences, 14% of them appearing once. This clonotype was found many times. What it binds is not known. This sample also belongs to another study, concerning T cells in Graves' hyperthyroidism and ophthalmopathy. That study reports: With the HTBI primer set, the TCR CDR3 went through a first round of RT-PCR. Separation of ophthalmopathy from stable hyperthyroidism was achieved by a 13 V-J model.

The sequencing used peripheral blood mononuclear cells (PBMCs), collected at new diagnosis, from a patient treated with antithyroid drugs. The chain links TRBV5-1 to TRBJ2-7; possible D gene TRBD1, 6 bases. The receptor was isolated from a woman in her 50s with Graves disease. The CDR3 sequence: CASSLEGQILSYEQYF. The CDR3 DNA is TGCGCCAGCAGCTTGGAGGGACAAATTCTCTCCTACGAGCAGTACTTC.